This T cell receptor (beta chain) was profiled in a study of blood T cell repertoires in COVID-19. The overall study: The study drew acute and convalescent COVID-19 samples from the United States, Italy and Spain. PBMCs, B-cell-depleted T cells, or T cells were the source of the cDNA or gDNA that made up the material.

In the authors' workflow: Estimation of nucleated cell counts relied on the amplification of reference gene primers. Using immunoSEQ multiplex PCR, the repertoire was profiled, and TCRdb retains in-frame clones only, with some absent. For V, J and clone size, that table is used; D and trimming come from the DNA. The sample holds 270,000 or so clones, about 83% seen once. The source of this sequence is a woman aged 45 to 65 who had recovered from COVID-19. Sequenced material: peripheral blood.

The CDR3 coding sequence is TGTGCCAGCAGTTCAGCGGGGGGGCCCCAAGAGACCCAGTACTTC. As protein: CASSSAGGPQETQYF. This chain connects TRBV9 to TRBJ2-5; the match to TRBD2 covers 10 bases. Trimming removed 5 bases from V and 1 base from J; junction bases left unmatched: 5. The CDR3 loop spans 15 amino acids. Germline CDR1 reads SGDLS; CDR2 reads YYNGEE.